The 18 T cell receptor beta chains reported below all come from one sample, sequenced in a study of cytomegalovirus exposure and HLA in healthy donors. Repertoires were generated with immunoSEQ multiplex PCR, while TCRdb's copy carries only in-frame clones and drops some. The profile shows 130,000 or so clones, 89% of them singletons. The material sequenced was PBMCs. Receptors originate from a woman aged 18 to 35 in good health and CMV-seropositive.

The rearrangement joins TRBV7-8 to TRBJ1-2; 7 bases agree with TRBD1. This CDR3 is built from 13 residues. Germline assignment: CDR1 SGHVS and CDR2 FQNEAQ. V shed 7 bases, J shed 8 bases, and the junction held 10 bases outside the gene matches. The CDR3 DNA sequence: TGTGCCAGCACCGCCGACAGGGTCGGGGGCTACACCTTC. Protein: CASTADRVGGYTF.

The CDR3 loop reads CASSLSSGGERKLGEQYF. CDR3 in DNA: TGTGCCAGCAGTTTAAGTTCCGGGGGTGAACGAAAGCTTGGCGAGCAGTACTTC. The chain is built from TRBV28 and TRBJ2-7, with D tentatively TRBD2 (6 bases). Trimming left V 2 bases short and J 6 bases short, with 26 bases between. The length of the CDR3 is 18 residues. Germline CDR1 reads MDHEN; CDR2 reads SYDVKM.

This chain connects TRBV30 to TRBJ1-1, with D maybe TRBD1 (5 bases). CDR1 is GTSNPN, CDR2 SVGIG, per germline (reference sequence). Trimming pared 5 bases from V and 3 bases from J, leaving 7 bases between. The CDR3 covers 11 residues. The CDR3 here is CAWGGDTEAFF. DNA for the CDR3: TGTGCCTGGGGGGGGGACACTGAAGCTTTCTTT.

This clone was observed a single time. The V call is TRBV6-5, the J call TRBJ2-3, with D perhaps matching TRBD1 (6 bases). The CDR3 length is 14 residues. Looked up from germline, CDR1 is MNHEY and CDR2 is SVGAGI. The V and J ends lost 4 bases and 3 bases respectively, with 11 bases between them. This chain's CDR3 is CASSFRTDTDTQYF. Here the CDR3 DNA reads TGTGCCAGCAGTTTCCGGACAGATACAGATACGCAGTATTTT.

This clone was recorded once. The CDR3 sequence is CASSLGGQSTDTQYF. The CDR3 DNA reads TGTGCCAGCAGCTTAGGGGGACAGAGCACAGATACGCAGTATTTT. This chain links TRBV7-2 with TRBJ2-3; 7 bases fit TRBD1. The J segment lost 0 bases and the V segment lost 1 base, leaving 1 base of the junction unmatched. Germline V gene data show CDR1 as SGHTA and CDR2 as FQGNSA. The CDR3 has 15 amino acids.

The chain links TRBV11-2 to TRBJ1-5; no clear D gene. The V gene's germline CDR1 is SGHAT and CDR2 FQNNGV. This CDR3 region has 13 residues. V lost 0 bases and J lost 10, with 10 bases in between. The CDR3 sequence is CASSLDALTPQHF. As DNA, the CDR3 is TGTGCCAGCAGCTTAGATGCACTTACCCCCCAGCATTTT.

This rearrangement joins TRBV4-2 to TRBJ2-5; 8 bases match TRBD1. Trimming took 7 bases from V and 4 from J; bases not matched to a gene: 11. The germline V gene has CDR1 LGHNA and CDR2 YNFKEQ. This CDR3 spans 15 amino acids. The CDR3 DNA sequence: TGTGCCAGCAACCTCCAGGGGGCGCAAGGAGAGACCCAGTACTTC. Protein product: CASNLQGAQGETQYF.

This chain links TRBV11-3 with TRBJ2-7, with TRBD1 as a possible D gene (5 bases). From germline, CDR1 is SGHNT and CDR2 YENEEA. V shed 2 bases and J shed 6 bases, with 11 bases lying between them. The CDR3 extends over 13 amino acids. CDR3 DNA: TGTGCCAGCAGCTTAAGTTATGGGGCCGAGCAGTACTTC. This translates into CASSLSYGAEQYF. The full variable domain, its missing parts supplied by reference TRBV11-3 and TRBJ2-7, is EAGVVQSPRYKIIEKKQPVAFWCNPISGHNTLYWYLQNLGQGPELLIRYENEEAVDDSQLPKDRFSAERLKGVDSTLKIQPAELGDSAVYLCASSLSYGAEQYFGPGTRLTVT.

V and J are TRBV6-5 and TRBJ2-2; D call uncertain. Trimming shortened V by 4 bases and J by 1 base, and 7 bases separated the two germline ends. Germline V lookup: CDR1 MNHEY, CDR2 SVGAGI. The CDR3 runs to 14 residues. The CDR3 nucleotides read TGTGCCAGCAGTTCCTCCAGGAACACCGGGGAGCTGTTTTTT. Amino acids: CASSSSRNTGELFF.

The V and J genes are TRBV2 and TRBJ1-2, with 7 bases fitting TRBD1. J gave up 7 bases and V 0 bases, and 11 bases lay outside the gene matches. The CDR3 has 16 amino acids. Germline V gene lookup returns CDR1 SNHLY and CDR2 FYNNEI. CDR3 DNA: TGTGCCAGCAGTGAAGCGAGCATGACAGGGACCTTTGGCTACACCTTC. It codes for CASSEASMTGTFGYTF. Combining the CDR3 with reference TRBV2 and TRBJ1-2 gives the whole variable domain EPEVTQTPSHQVTQMGQEVILRCVPISNHLYFYWYRQILGQKVEFLVSFYNNEISEKSEIFDDQFSVERPDGSNFTLKIRSTKLEDSAMYFCASSEASMTGTFGYTFGSGTRLTVV.

Only a few counts were recorded for this clone. The V and J genes are TRBV4-2 and TRBJ2-2, with 8 positions matching TRBD2. Germline V gene data show CDR1 as LGHNA and CDR2 as YNFKEQ. Trimming cost V 4 bases and J 5 bases; bases outside gene matches: 15. This CDR3 comprises 18 residues. This CDR3 is CASSLEGAGGVGTGELFF. CDR3 sequence (DNA): TGTGCCAGCAGCCTAGAAGGGGCGGGGGGTGTTGGGACCGGGGAGCTGTTTTTT.

The V call is TRBV6-6, the J call TRBJ2-1; TRBD1 matches at 8 bases. Germline V gene sequence: CDR1 MNHNY, CDR2 SVGAGI (reference sequence). The CDR3 contains 13 residues. J lost 6 bases, V lost 6 bases, and 4 bases had no gene match. The CDR3 sequence: CASSGQGGNEQFF. DNA of the CDR3: TGTGCCAGCAGCGGACAGGGAGGCAATGAGCAGTTCTTC.

The chain joins TRBV5-1 to TRBJ2-3; 13 nucleotides agree with TRBD2. V lost 4 bases and J lost 0; bases outside the gene matches: 14. The CDR3 loop spans 20 amino acids. Germline values: CDR1 SGHRS, CDR2 YFSETQ. The CDR3 spells CASSLQTSGGLRGSTDTQYF. The CDR3 nucleotides read TGCGCCAGCAGCCTCCAGACTAGCGGGGGGCTCCGTGGGAGCACAGATACGCAGTATTTT.

The CDR3 DNA sequence: TGTGCCAGCAGTCCCCGGGGGGTCCGAGTCGAGCAGTACTTC. It yields the protein CASSPRGVRVEQYF. The rearrangement uses TRBV6-5 and TRBJ2-7; 7 positions match TRBD2. Trimming removed 5 bases from V and 6 bases from J; junction bases left unmatched: 10. This CDR3 has 14 residues. Per the germline V gene, CDR1 is MNHEY and CDR2 is SVGAGI.

This chain links TRBV7-9 with TRBJ2-7, with 8 bases identical to TRBD1. Germline lookup yields CDR1 SEHNR and CDR2 FQNEAQ (reference sequence). The CDR3 has 13 residues. The junction had 1 base not matched to a gene; V was cut back by 3 bases and J by 3 bases. CDR3 region: CASSFTGGYEQYF. The CDR3 bases are TGTGCCAGCAGCTTTACAGGGGGCTACGAGCAGTACTTC.

The J gene is TRBJ2-4, the V gene TRBV15; possibly TRBD1 for D (6 bases). Germline CDR1 is LNHNV and CDR2 is YYDKDF (reference sequence). Trimming took 4 bases from V and 2 from J, leaving 18 bases between them. The CDR3 extends over 17 amino acids. The CDR3 sequence is CATSTSGTRRTKNIQYF. As DNA, the CDR3 is TGTGCCACCAGCACCTCCGGGACACGGAGAACCAAAAACATTCAGTACTTC.

The chain links TRBV4-2 to TRBJ1-1; D is undetermined. Trimming left V 0 bases short and J 8 bases short, with 13 bases between. The length of the CDR3 is 14 residues. Germline CDR1 is LGHNA and CDR2 is YNFKEQ. The CDR3 nucleotides read TGTGCCAGCAGCCAAGATGAACGGTCTTCGGAAGCTTTCTTT. Protein product: CASSQDERSSEAFF.

The chain carries TRBV10-3 and TRBJ2-7; no clear D. V was shortened by 3 bases and J by 2 bases, with 5 bases between the two germline ends. This CDR3 is built from 12 residues. In germline, CDR1 is ENHRY, CDR2 SYGVKD. This CDR3 is CAISETTYEQYF. CDR3 coding DNA: TGTGCCATCAGTGAAACAACCTACGAGCAGTACTTC.